Listed here are 13 T cell receptor beta chains from one sample, sequenced in a study of shared clonotypes between healthy human individuals. Clones were read by immunoSEQ multiplex PCR, and TCRdb kept only the in-frame ones, dropping some. The sample has roughly 2.5 million clones, 90% to 95% seen once. The specimen sequenced was naive CD4+ T cells sorted from blood. The subset here: CD45RA+ positively selected. The receptor source for this set is a man between 18 and 29 years old in good health.

The chain joins TRBV7-2 to TRBJ2-5; D ambiguous. The V gene lost 1 base and the J gene lost 4 bases, with 7 bases spanning the gap. The CDR3 loop spans 13 amino acids. Germline V lookup: CDR1 SGHTA, CDR2 FQGNSA. Written as DNA, the CDR3 is TGTGCCAGCAGCTTAGTGGCGGTAGAGACCCAGTACTTC. It translates to CASSLVAVETQYF.

The CDR3: CASSWGLARGTDTQYF. The CDR3 nucleotides read TGCGCCAGCAGCTGGGGACTAGCGAGGGGCACAGATACGCAGTATTTT. The rearrangement joins TRBV5-1 to TRBJ2-3; 10 nucleotides agree with TRBD2. This CDR3 spans 16 amino acids. V was clipped by 3 bases and J by 1 base; unmatched bases: 5. Per germline, CDR1 SGHRS and CDR2 YFSETQ. The entire variable domain, with the rest obtained from reference TRBV5-1 and TRBJ2-3, is as follows: KAGVTQTPRYLIKTRGQQVTLSCSPISGHRSVSWYQQTPGQGLQFLFEYFSETQRNKGNFPGRFSGRQFSNSRSEMNVSTLELGDSALYLCASSWGLARGTDTQYFGPGTRLTVL.

The chain carries TRBV18 and TRBJ2-7; D is perhaps TRBD2 (6 bases). The CDR3 totals 15 residues. Trimming left V 6 bases short and J 3 bases short, with 18 bases between. Per germline, CDR1 KGHSH and CDR2 LQKENI. The CDR3: CASSREVGGIYEQYF. The DNA for the CDR3 is TGTGCCAGCTCCCGCGAGGTCGGGGGAATCTACGAGCAGTACTTC. Variable domain in full (rest from reference TRBV18 and TRBJ2-7): NAGVMQNPRHLVRRRGQEARLRCSPMKGHSHVYWYRQLPEEGLKFMVYLQKENIIDESGMPKERFSAEFPKEGPSILRIQQVVRGDSAAYFCASSREVGGIYEQYFGPGTRLTVT.

As regards this clone: A read error may produce the germline difference seen at one junction end. The chain couples TRBV2 to TRBJ2-5; D is unclear. The better agreement between TRBJ2-7 and the DNA end casts doubt on the J call. The CDR3 extends over 15 amino acids. Germline CDR1 and CDR2: SNHLY and FYNNEI. CDR3 region: CASREEWQATYEQYF. The DNA of the CDR3 is TGTGCCAGCAGGGAAGAGTGGCAGGCCACCTACGAGCAGTACTTC.

The chain links TRBV6-5 to TRBJ2-5, with TRBD2 identical over 9 bases. Germline lookup yields CDR1 MNHEY and CDR2 SVGAGI. V was clipped by 5 bases and J by 5 bases; unmatched bases: 3. The CDR3 sequence is 13 residues long. CDR3 sequence (DNA): TGTGCCAGCAGTAAAGGACTAGCGGAGACCCAGTACTTC. Its translation: CASSKGLAETQYF.

This clone was detected only once. The genes are TRBV6-4 and TRBJ1-5, with D unclear. Looked up from germline, CDR1 is MRHNA and CDR2 is SNTAGT. Trimming shortened V by 0 bases and J by 5 bases, and 23 bases separated the two germline ends. The CDR3 contains 19 residues. The CDR3 here is CASSDSRIDMGKEDQPQHF. DNA for the CDR3: TGTGCCAGCAGTGACTCGAGAATAGATATGGGGAAGGAGGATCAGCCCCAGCATTTT.

This rearrangement joins TRBV6-1 to TRBJ2-2, with no clear D. Trimming shortened V by 7 bases and J by 1 base, and 7 bases separated the two germline ends. The CDR3 covers 13 residues. Germline-derived CDR1 and CDR2 are MNHNS and SASEGT. CDR3 residues: CASTPKNTGELFF. The CDR3 region has the DNA TGTGCCAGCACCCCAAAGAACACCGGGGAGCTGTTTTTT.

This clone was counted once. The J gene is TRBJ2-5, the V gene TRBV6-6, with D perhaps matching TRBD1 or TRBD2 (7 bases each). V shed 2 bases and J shed 5 bases, with 15 bases lying between them. In germline, CDR1 is MNHNY, CDR2 SVGAGI (reference sequence). CDR3 length: 15 residues. Here the CDR3 reads CASSYREGARETQYF. Here the CDR3 DNA reads TGTGCCAGCAGTTACAGGGAGGGGGCGAGGGAGACCCAGTACTTC.

Details on this clone: This same CDR3 is encoded by further DNA sequences in the sample. The chain has TRBV6-6 and TRBJ2-3, with no clear D. V lost 2 bases to trimming and J lost 6 bases, with 6 bases between them. CDR1 and CDR2 (germline): MNHNY, SVGAGI (reference sequence). This CDR3 region has 12 residues. The CDR3 is CASSYTSDTQYF. The DNA of the CDR3 is TGTGCCAGCAGTTACACCTCCGATACGCAGTATTTT.

This clone was detected a few times. V gene TRBV2 combines with J gene TRBJ1-4; 9 bases line up with TRBD1. V was clipped by 9 bases and J by 8 bases; unmatched bases: 10. The CDR3 contains 14 residues. Germline CDR1 is SNHLY and CDR2 is FYNNEI. Written as DNA, the CDR3 is TGTGCCAGTAGACAGGGGGGAGTAGACGAAAAACTGTTTTTT. The encoded protein is CASRQGGVDEKLFF. Full variable domain (remainder filled in from reference TRBV2 and TRBJ1-4): EPEVTQTPSHQVTQMGQEVILRCVPISNHLYFYWYRQILGQKVEFLVSFYNNEISEKSEIFDDQFSVERPDGSNFTLKIRSTKLEDSAMYFCASRQGGVDEKLFFGSGTQLSVL.

A remark on this clone: Distinct nucleotide sequences in the sample also encode this CDR3. The chain uses TRBV5-4 and TRBJ2-7; 9 bases fit TRBD1. V dropped 0 bases and J dropped 1; count of bases not matched to a gene: 2. Germline CDR1 is SGHNT and CDR2 is YYREEE (reference sequence). The CDR3 sequence is 15 residues long. CDR3 amino acids: CASSLVGTGSYEQYF. The DNA for the CDR3 is TGTGCCAGCAGCTTGGTCGGGACAGGGTCCTACGAGCAGTACTTC.

This rearrangement joins TRBV5-4 to TRBJ2-6; D not resolved. Trimming shortened V by 0 bases and J by 0 bases, and 10 bases separated the two germline ends. CDR1 SGHNT and CDR2 YYREEE come from the germline V gene (reference sequence). This CDR3 spans 17 amino acids. CDR3 residues: CASSLGTLGSGANVLTF. CDR3 nucleotide sequence: TGTGCCAGCAGCTTGGGCACGCTCGGCTCTGGGGCCAACGTCCTGACTTTC. The full variable domain, its missing parts supplied by reference TRBV5-4 and TRBJ2-6, is ETGVTQSPTHLIKTRGQQVTLRCSSQSGHNTVSWYQQALGQGPQFIFQYYREEENGRGNFPPRFSGLQFPNYSSELNVNALELDDSALYLCASSLGTLGSGANVLTFGAGSRLTVL.

As for this clone: This same CDR3 is encoded by further DNA sequences in the sample. The gene calls are TRBV7-9 and TRBJ2-5, with D unclear. Trimming shortened V by 3 bases and J by 1 base, and 9 bases separated the two germline ends. CDR3 length: 14 residues. The V gene's germline CDR1 is SEHNR and CDR2 FQNEAQ (reference sequence). CDR3 protein: CASSFSTLQETQYF. Here the CDR3 DNA reads TGTGCCAGCAGCTTCTCGACCCTCCAAGAGACCCAGTACTTC.